These 32 T cell receptor beta chains share one sample of origin, sequenced in a study of T cell changes during pregnancy in multiple sclerosis. Repertoires were generated with immunoSEQ multiplex PCR, while TCRdb's copy carries only in-frame clones and drops some. Among over 55,000 clones listed, roughly 90% were seen once. Sequenced here: peripheral blood, sampled after pregnancy. These TCRs come from a female donor in good health, enrolled as a control in a pregnancy study.

This chain links TRBV9 with TRBJ1-4; D gene unclear. CDR3 length equals 17 residues. V lost 0 bases and J 0 bases, leaving 12 bases between the germline ends. CDR1 SGDLS and CDR2 YYNGEE come from the germline V gene. The chain's CDR3 is CASSVDSRPTTNEKLFF. The CDR3 bases are TGTGCCAGCAGCGTAGACAGTCGCCCCACAACTAATGAAAAACTGTTTTTT.

The CDR3 DNA is TGTGCCAGCAGTTTACCCGGTTACGAGCAGTACTTC. Amino acid sequence: CASSLPGYEQYF. The V and J genes are TRBV27 and TRBJ2-7; no clear D gene. This CDR3 has 12 residues. Germline V gene data show CDR1 as MNHEY and CDR2 as SMNVEV (reference sequence). Trimming took 2 bases from V and 4 from J, leaving 6 bases between them.

V and J are TRBV6-6 and TRBJ2-5; 11 bases are shared with TRBD2. J lost 5 bases, V lost 3 bases, and 5 bases had no gene match. The length of the CDR3 is 15 residues. CDR1 is MNHNY, CDR2 SVGAGI, per germline (reference sequence). CDR3 DNA sequence: TGTGCCAGCAGTTATAGGTCTAGCGGGGGGGAGACCCAGTACTTC. Its protein product is CASSYRSSGGETQYF.

The V gene is TRBV30, the J gene TRBJ1-3; D gene unclear. Germline lookup yields CDR1 GTSNPN and CDR2 SVGIG (reference sequence). V lost 1 base and J lost 0, with 13 bases in between. The CDR3 is made up of 16 amino acids. The CDR3 DNA reads as TGTGCCTGGAGTGCCACCAGGAGGCTCTCTGGAAACACCATATATTTT. Amino acid sequence: CAWSATRRLSGNTIYF. Filled out from reference TRBV30 and TRBJ1-3, the complete variable domain reads SQTIHQWPATLVQPVGSPLSLECTVEGTSNPNLYWYRQAAGRGLQLLFYSVGIGQISSEVPQNLSASRPQDRQFILSSKKLLLSDSGFYLCAWSATRRLSGNTIYFGEGSWLTVV.

This rearrangement joins TRBV19 to TRBJ1-2, with no clear D. The germline CDR1 and CDR2 sequences are LNHDA and SQIVND (reference sequence). The CDR3 is 15 amino acids. The ends were cut back, 3 bases at V and 0 bases at J, with 11 bases in the middle. The CDR3 here is CASSMWQRANYGYTF. The CDR3 DNA sequence: TGTGCCAGTAGTATGTGGCAGCGAGCTAACTATGGCTACACCTTC.

The V and J genes are TRBV7-2 and TRBJ2-7; the D gene is possibly TRBD1 (5 bases). The CDR3 has 14 residues. From germline, CDR1 is SGHTA and CDR2 FQGNSA. V was shortened by 4 bases and J by 3 bases, with 13 bases between the two germline ends. CDR3 coding DNA: TGTGCCAGCAGCTCTATCCTAGACAGCTACGAGCAGTACTTC. Amino acid sequence: CASSSILDSYEQYF.

This chain uses TRBV6-5 with TRBJ1-1; possible D gene TRBD1, 5 bases. Trimming took off 0 bases at V and 10 bases at J, with 15 bases between the two ends. The length of the CDR3 is 14 residues. The germline V gene has CDR1 MNHEY and CDR2 SVGAGI. The CDR3 protein is CASSYSGGLSGAFF. CDR3 nucleotide sequence: TGTGCCAGCAGTTACTCGGGGGGACTGAGTGGAGCTTTCTTT.

This chain links TRBV15 with TRBJ2-1; no firm D call. V dropped 6 bases and J dropped 6 bases, with 21 bases sitting between them. Looked up from germline, CDR1 is LNHNV and CDR2 is YYDKDF (reference sequence). The CDR3 extends over 16 amino acids. CDR3 sequence (DNA): TGTGCCACCAGTCCCCACTTCGCGGAACCTCTCAATGAGCAGTTCTTC. It yields the protein CATSPHFAEPLNEQFF.

The chain employs TRBV7-9 and TRBJ1-2; weak D call: TRBD1 (6 bases). V was trimmed by 1 base and J by 6 bases, leaving 27 bases between them. The CDR3 covers 19 residues. The germline V gene has CDR1 SEHNR and CDR2 FQNEAQ (reference sequence). CDR3 sequence: CASSLVGVPRGLRSDGYTF. DNA for the CDR3: TGTGCCAGCAGCTTAGTGGGGGTGCCCAGGGGCCTCCGGTCGGATGGCTACACCTTC.

This clone was seen just once. The gene calls are TRBV30 and TRBJ1-5, with a weak D call TRBD1 (6 bases). The germline CDR1 and CDR2 sequences are GTSNPN and SVGIG (reference sequence). There are 13 residues in the CDR3. Trimming took off 5 bases at V and 4 bases at J, with 12 bases between the two ends. CDR3 loop: CAWAPDSNQPQHF. CDR3 nucleotide sequence: TGTGCCTGGGCCCCGGACAGTAATCAGCCCCAGCATTTT.

The chain links TRBV16 to TRBJ1-4, with 7 bases matching TRBD1. Per the germline V gene, CDR1 is KGHSY and CDR2 is FQNENV. With V trimmed by 5 bases and J by 0 bases, 3 bases remained unmatched. The length of the CDR3 is 15 residues. The CDR3 sequence is CASSYGQATNEKLFF. The CDR3 DNA reads as TGTGCCAGCAGCTACGGACAGGCAACTAATGAAAAACTGTTTTTT.

The chain has TRBV29-1 and TRBJ1-2, with 10 bases matching TRBD1. V lost 6 bases to trimming and J lost 6 bases; unmatched junction nucleotides: 10. The CDR3 runs 14 residues. Germline V gives CDR1 SQVTM, CDR2 ANQGSEA. CDR3 DNA sequence: TGCAGCGTGGCCGGGACAGGGGAGAGAGATGGCTACACCTTC. Translating gives CSVAGTGERDGYTF.

The chain has TRBV6-1 and TRBJ1-5; D is uncertain. The germline V gene encodes CDR1 MNHNS and CDR2 SASEGT. The CDR3 extends over 16 amino acids. V lost 1 base and J lost 1, with 11 bases in between. The CDR3 here is CASSEGAFLSNQPQHF. DNA of the CDR3: TGTGCCAGCAGTGAAGGAGCTTTCCTAAGCAATCAGCCCCAGCATTTT.

V usage is TRBV20-1 and J usage is TRBJ2-7; D is unclear. CDR1 is DFQATT and CDR2 is SNEGSKA in the germline V gene (reference sequence). CDR3 length: 11 residues. Trimming took 6 bases from V and 0 from J, leaving 6 bases between them. Here the CDR3 DNA reads TGCAGTGCCCCAGACTCCTACGAGCAGTACTTC. It codes for CSAPDSYEQYF.

The V call is TRBV28, the J call TRBJ1-6, with D possibly matching TRBD1 (5 bases). CDR3 size: 15 residues. In germline, CDR1 is MDHEN, CDR2 SYDVKM. The germline V and J ends were trimmed by 7 bases and 5 bases, with 15 bases remaining between them. CDR3 sequence reads: CASTSGGGNNSPLHF. CDR3 sequence (DNA): TGTGCCAGCACTTCCGGCGGGGGAAATAATTCACCCCTCCACTTT.

The rearrangement uses TRBV4-1 and TRBJ2-7, with 8 nucleotides matching TRBD1. The germline V gene encodes CDR1 MGHRA and CDR2 YSYEKL. The length of the CDR3 is 16 residues. J gave up 3 bases and V 0 bases, and 7 bases lay outside the gene matches. CDR3 protein: CASSQDIAGQGYEQYF. The CDR3 DNA reads as TGCGCCAGCAGCCAAGATATAGCAGGACAGGGCTACGAGCAGTACTTC.

The chain carries TRBV30 and TRBJ2-3, with D possibly matching TRBD2 (7 bases). The CDR3 is 11 residues long. Trimming shortened V by 7 bases and J by 8 bases, and 13 bases separated the two germline ends. From germline, CDR1 is GTSNPN and CDR2 SVGIG (reference sequence). The CDR3 coding sequence is TGTGCCTCCACGGGGGGCGTTACGCAGTATTTT. Translated, it gives CASTGGVTQYF.

The chain links TRBV19 to TRBJ2-3; D not certain. With 3 bases removed from V and 2 bases from J, the gap between germline ends came to 9 bases. Germline V gene lookup returns CDR1 LNHDA and CDR2 SQIVND (reference sequence). The CDR3 sequence is 14 residues long. The CDR3 coding sequence is TGTGCCAGTAGTATGGGCATTTTCACAGATACGCAGTATTTT. This translates into CASSMGIFTDTQYF.

The V call is TRBV19, the J call TRBJ2-7; 12 bases match TRBD1. This CDR3 is 15 amino acids long. J gave up 5 bases and V 5 bases, and 7 bases lay outside the gene matches. Germline V gives CDR1 LNHDA, CDR2 SQIVND (reference sequence). CDR3 coding DNA: TGTGCCAGTAGTGTCACCGGGACAGGGGGCAACGAGCAGTACTTC. Translated, it gives CASSVTGTGGNEQYF.

The chain employs TRBV27 and TRBJ1-1, with 10 bases matching TRBD1. Germline CDR1 and CDR2: MNHEY and SMNVEV (reference sequence). V lost 5 bases and J lost 2; bases outside the gene matches: 5. CDR3 length: 15 amino acids. CDR3 coding DNA: TGTGCCAGCAGTCCCCCGACAGGGGGCAACACTGAAGCTTTCTTT. It translates to CASSPPTGGNTEAFF.

The chain couples TRBV19 to TRBJ1-2; TRBD1 matches 11 bases. The J segment lost 7 bases and the V segment lost 6 bases, leaving 7 bases of the junction unmatched. The germline CDR1 and CDR2 sequences are LNHDA and SQIVND (reference sequence). The CDR3 runs 14 residues. In DNA, the CDR3 is TGTGCCAGTAGCAGGACAGGGGGCATTGGTGGCTACACCTTC. Amino acids: CASSRTGGIGGYTF. Using reference TRBV19 and TRBJ1-2 for the parts outside the CDR3, the full variable domain is DGGITQSPKYLFRKEGQNVTLSCEQNLNHDAMYWYRQDPGQGLRLIYYSQIVNDFQKGDIAEGYSVSREKKESFPLTVTSAQKNPTAFYLCASSRTGGIGGYTFGSGTRLTVV.

This clone was recorded once. The gene calls are TRBV19 and TRBJ2-5; 10 bases map to TRBD2. Germline CDR1 LNHDA, CDR2 SQIVND (reference sequence). The CDR3 is 20 amino acids. Trimming removed 1 base from V and 1 base from J; junction bases left unmatched: 15. The CDR3 coding sequence is TGTGCCAGTAGTATAGTGGTAGGGTCTAGCGGGAGACGGGGCCAAGAGACCCAGTACTTC. Translation: CASSIVVGSSGRRGQETQYF.

The V gene is TRBV6-1, the J gene TRBJ1-2, with D maybe TRBD1 (6 bases). The CDR3 has 14 residues. V lost 6 bases and J 6 bases, leaving 17 bases between the germline ends. The germline gives CDR1 MNHNS, CDR2 SASEGT. CDR3: CASRHLVQGNGYTF. CDR3 in DNA: TGTGCCAGCAGACACCTAGTGCAGGGGAATGGCTACACCTTC.

The V gene is TRBV27, the J gene TRBJ1-2; 7 bases are shared with TRBD1. Germline V gene data show CDR1 as MNHEY and CDR2 as SMNVEV (reference sequence). There are 14 residues in the CDR3. With V trimmed by 10 bases and J by 4 bases, 12 bases remained unmatched. The CDR3 protein is CATGDLRGVYGYTF. CDR3 DNA sequence: TGTGCCACCGGAGACCTCAGGGGGGTCTATGGCTACACCTTC.

The chain carries TRBV5-4 and TRBJ1-1; 8 bases line up with TRBD1. The CDR3 consists of 14 residues. With 4 bases clipped from V and 0 bases from J, the junction kept 2 bases outside the gene matches. Germline V CDR1 and CDR2: SGHNT, YYREEE (reference sequence). CDR3 amino acids: CASSHRGVNTEAFF. CDR3 DNA sequence: TGTGCCAGCAGCCACAGGGGGGTGAACACTGAAGCTTTCTTT.

The V call is TRBV19, the J call TRBJ2-1, with 8 bases lining up with TRBD2. Germline-derived CDR1 and CDR2 are LNHDA and SQIVND (reference sequence). V was pared by 9 bases and J by 4 bases, with 5 bases of the junction left unmatched. The CDR3 covers 13 residues. CDR3 in DNA: TGTGCCAGCTCCGGACTAGCTTACAATGAGCAGTTCTTC. Translating it yields CASSGLAYNEQFF. The full variable domain, completed using reference TRBV19 and TRBJ2-1, is DGGITQSPKYLFRKEGQNVTLSCEQNLNHDAMYWYRQDPGQGLRLIYYSQIVNDFQKGDIAEGYSVSREKKESFPLTVTSAQKNPTAFYLCASSGLAYNEQFFGPGTRLTVL.

The gene calls are TRBV6-5 and TRBJ1-2; possible D gene TRBD1, 5 bases. The CDR3 runs 14 residues. Per germline, CDR1 MNHEY and CDR2 SVGAGI. Trimming shortened V by 7 bases and J by 6 bases, and 18 bases separated the two germline ends. The CDR3 sequence is CASTPVGGRDGYTF. The CDR3 DNA reads TGTGCCAGCACCCCCGTGGGGGGTAGGGATGGCTACACCTTC.

The chain uses TRBV29-1 and TRBJ2-7; 8 positions match TRBD2. The trim removed 7 bases at V and 2 bases at J, leaving 7 bases unmatched. The CDR3 consists of 13 residues. From germline, CDR1 is SQVTM and CDR2 ANQGSEA. CDR3 loop: CSGGGTGPYEQYF. The CDR3 region has the DNA TGCAGCGGCGGGGGGACGGGCCCCTACGAGCAGTACTTC.

This chain links TRBV5-5 with TRBJ1-2, with TRBD1 as a possible D gene (5 bases). The germline gives CDR1 SGHKS, CDR2 YYEKEE (reference sequence). V was clipped by 4 bases and J by 8 bases, with 15 bases between them. This CDR3 has 13 amino acids. CDR3 nucleotide sequence: TGTGCCAGCAGCCAAACAAGGGAGGGGGGCTACACCTTC. Residues: CASSQTREGGYTF.

The J gene is TRBJ2-1, the V gene TRBV6-4; 8 bases are a match to TRBD1. CDR1 MRHNA and CDR2 SNTAGT come from the germline V gene. With 2 bases clipped from V and 0 bases from J, the junction kept 0 bases outside the gene matches. The CDR3 is 15 residues long. The CDR3: CASSDTGGSYNEQFF. The CDR3 DNA follows: TGTGCCAGCAGTGACACAGGGGGCTCCTACAATGAGCAGTTCTTC.

The V gene is TRBV4-1, the J gene TRBJ2-1, with 8 nucleotides matching TRBD2. Trimming took 1 base from V and 10 from J; bases not matched to a gene: 9. The CDR3 is made up of 15 amino acids. Per germline, CDR1 MGHRA and CDR2 YSYEKL. The CDR3 spells CASSQVGRGRGEQFF. In DNA, the CDR3 is TGCGCCAGCAGCCAAGTCGGGAGGGGGAGAGGGGAGCAGTTCTTC.

The V gene is TRBV27, the J gene TRBJ1-4; 11 bases fit TRBD1. In germline, CDR1 is MNHEY, CDR2 SMNVEV (reference sequence). This CDR3 has 16 amino acids. V shed 2 bases and J 8 bases; nucleotides not matched to a gene: 7. The CDR3 DNA sequence: TGTGCCAGCAGTTTACTTGGACAGGGGGCGAAGGAAAAACTGTTTTTT. It is translated as CASSLLGQGAKEKLFF.